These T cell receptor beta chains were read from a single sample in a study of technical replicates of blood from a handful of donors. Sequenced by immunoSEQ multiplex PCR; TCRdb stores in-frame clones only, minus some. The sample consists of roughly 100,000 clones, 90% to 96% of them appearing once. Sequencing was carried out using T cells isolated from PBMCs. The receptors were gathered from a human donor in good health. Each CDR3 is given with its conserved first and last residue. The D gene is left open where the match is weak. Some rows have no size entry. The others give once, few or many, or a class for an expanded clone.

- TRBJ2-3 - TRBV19 TGTGCCAGTAGTTATGAGCACACAGATACGCAGTATTTT CASSYEHTDTQYF
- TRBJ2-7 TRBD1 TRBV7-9 TGTGCCAGCAGCTGGACAGGAAACGAGCAGTACTTC CASSWTGNEQYF
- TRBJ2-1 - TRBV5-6 TGTGCCAGCAGCTCCGGCCGGGATGAGCAGTTCTTC CASSSGRDEQFF
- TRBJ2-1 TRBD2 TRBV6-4 TGTGCCAGCACCCAACTAGCGGGATCCAATGAGCAGTTCTTC CASTQLAGSNEQFF
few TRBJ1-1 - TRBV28 TGTGCCAGCAGTTGGACAATGGGGACTGAAGCTTTCTTT CASSWTMGTEAFF
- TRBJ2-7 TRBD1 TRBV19 TGTGCCAGTAGTTTAACCCAGACAGGGATGGACGAGCAGTACTTC CASSLTQTGMDEQYF
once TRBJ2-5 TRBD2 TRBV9 TGTGCCAGCAGCGTAGCTCCCAGCGGGAGGGGCCCACAAGAGACCCAGTACTTC CASSVAPSGRGPQETQYF
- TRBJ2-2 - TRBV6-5 TGTGCCAGCAGGTGGCGGGCCGGGGAGCTGTTTTTT CASRWRAGELFF
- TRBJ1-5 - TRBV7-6 TGTGCCAGCAGCTTGGGGGGGTACAATCAGCCCCAGCATTTT CASSLGGYNQPQHF
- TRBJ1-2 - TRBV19 TGTGCCAGTAGTCTCCGTAACTATGGCTACACCTTC CASSLRNYGYTF
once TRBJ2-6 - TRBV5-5 TGTGCCAGCAGCCAGGTTGAGGGGGTACTTGGGGCCAACGTCCTGACTTTC CASSQVEGVLGANVLTF
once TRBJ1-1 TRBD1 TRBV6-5 TGTGCCAGCAGCCCGCGGACAGGGTTTACTGAAGCTTTCTTT CASSPRTGFTEAFF
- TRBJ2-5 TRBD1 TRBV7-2 TGTGCCAGCAGCTTCGGGGGGACAGGGGTCCCAGAGACCCAGTACTTC CASSFGGTGVPETQYF
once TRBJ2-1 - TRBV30 TGTGCCTGGAGTGGTTCGGGGTATAATGAGCAGTTCTTC CAWSGSGYNEQFF
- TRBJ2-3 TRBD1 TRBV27 TGTGCCAGCAGCTCCGACAGGGTCCCTAGCACAGATACGCAGTATTTT CASSSDRVPSTDTQYF
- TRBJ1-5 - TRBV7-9 TGTGCCAGCAGCTTGGGGCAGGTCAATCAGCCCCAGCATTTT CASSLGQVNQPQHF
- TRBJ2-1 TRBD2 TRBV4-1 TGCGCCAGCAGCTTCCGGACTAGCTCCTACAATGAGCAGTTCTTC CASSFRTSSYNEQFF
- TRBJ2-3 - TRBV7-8 TGTGCCAGCAGCCCCCTAGGAGCGGTTAGCACAGATACGCAGTATTTT CASSPLGAVSTDTQYF
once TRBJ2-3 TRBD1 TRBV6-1 TGTGCCAGCAAGAGGACAGGGAGCACAGATACGCAGTATTTT CASKRTGSTDTQYF
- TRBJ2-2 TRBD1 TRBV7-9 TGTGCCAGCAGCTCGGGACAGCTTTACACCGGGGAGCTGTTTTTT CASSSGQLYTGELFF
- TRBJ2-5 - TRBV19 TGTGCCAGTAGTATTGGCCGCGGAGAGACCCAGTACTTC CASSIGRGETQYF
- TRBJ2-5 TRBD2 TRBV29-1 TGCAGCGTTGCTAGCGGGAGAAGTGCGGAGACCCAGTACTTC CSVASGRSAETQYF
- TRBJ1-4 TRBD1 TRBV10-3 TGTGCCATCAGTGAATTCACAGGACAGGATGAAAAACTGTTTTTT CAISEFTGQDEKLFF
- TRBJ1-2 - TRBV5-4 TGTGCCAGCAGCTTGGCAGGGAACTATGGCTACACCTTC CASSLAGNYGYTF
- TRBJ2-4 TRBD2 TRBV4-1 TGCGCCAGCAGCCAACCGACTAGCGGGAGAGCCAAAAACATTCAGTACTTC CASSQPTSGRAKNIQYF
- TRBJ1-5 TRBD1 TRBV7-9 TGTGCCAGCAGCTTAGGGGGGACAGGGTGGCAGCCCCAGCATTTT CASSLGGTGWQPQHF
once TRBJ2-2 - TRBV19 TGTGCCAGTAGTATATCCCCTTTGACCGGGGAGCTGTTTTTT CASSISPLTGELFF
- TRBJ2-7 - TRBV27 TGTGCCAGCAGTCCCCTCGGGGTTTACGAGCAGTACTTC CASSPLGVYEQYF
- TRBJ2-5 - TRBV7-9 TGTGCCAGCAGCTCCCGGACAGAGTCAGAGACCCAGTACTTC CASSSRTESETQYF
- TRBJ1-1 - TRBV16 TGTGCCAGCAGCGATTCTTACAGGGCTGAAGCTTTCTTT CASSDSYRAEAFF
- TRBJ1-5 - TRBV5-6 TGTGCCAGCAGCTTATATAGCAATCAGCCCCAGCATTTT CASSLYSNQPQHF
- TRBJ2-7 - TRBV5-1 TGCGCCAGCAGCTTGGGTACATTCTACGAGCAGTACTTC CASSLGTFYEQYF
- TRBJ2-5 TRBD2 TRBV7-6 TGTGCCAGCAGCTTTAAAGCGGGAGGCCAAGAGACCCAGTACTTC CASSFKAGGQETQYF
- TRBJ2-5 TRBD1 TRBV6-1 TGTGCCAGCAGTGAAGGGGACAGAAAGCCTTCCGCCGTGAAGACCCAGTACTTC CASSEGDRKPSAVKTQYF
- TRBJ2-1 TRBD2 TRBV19 TGTGCCAGTGGCGGGACTAGCGGGAGGGCCTCAGCTCCGGATGAGCAGTTCTTC CASGGTSGRASAPDEQFF
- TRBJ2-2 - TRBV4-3 TGCGCCAGCAGCCAAGAATTTCGGGTCACCGGGGAGCTGTTTTTT CASSQEFRVTGELFF
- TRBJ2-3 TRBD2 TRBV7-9 TGTGCCAGCAGCTTAGAACTAGCGGTAAGGAGCACAGATACGCAGTATTTT CASSLELAVRSTDTQYF
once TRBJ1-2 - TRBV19 TGTGCCAGTAGTTTAGGGACACTAACCTATGGCTACACCTTC CASSLGTLTYGYTF
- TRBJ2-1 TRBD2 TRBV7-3 TGTGCCAGCAGCTCATTAGCGGGAGGGAACACTGAGCAGTTCTTC CASSSLAGGNTEQFF
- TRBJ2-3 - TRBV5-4 TGTGCCAGCAGCTTGGCGGGGGTGGGCACAGATACGCAGTATTTT CASSLAGVGTDTQYF
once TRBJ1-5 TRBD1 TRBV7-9 TGTGCCAGCAGCCCGGACAGGGTAGAGCAGCCCCAGCATTTT CASSPDRVEQPQHF
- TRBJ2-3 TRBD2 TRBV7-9 TGTGCCAGCTTCAGAGAAGCGGGAGGGACAGATACGCAGTATTTT CASFREAGGTDTQYF